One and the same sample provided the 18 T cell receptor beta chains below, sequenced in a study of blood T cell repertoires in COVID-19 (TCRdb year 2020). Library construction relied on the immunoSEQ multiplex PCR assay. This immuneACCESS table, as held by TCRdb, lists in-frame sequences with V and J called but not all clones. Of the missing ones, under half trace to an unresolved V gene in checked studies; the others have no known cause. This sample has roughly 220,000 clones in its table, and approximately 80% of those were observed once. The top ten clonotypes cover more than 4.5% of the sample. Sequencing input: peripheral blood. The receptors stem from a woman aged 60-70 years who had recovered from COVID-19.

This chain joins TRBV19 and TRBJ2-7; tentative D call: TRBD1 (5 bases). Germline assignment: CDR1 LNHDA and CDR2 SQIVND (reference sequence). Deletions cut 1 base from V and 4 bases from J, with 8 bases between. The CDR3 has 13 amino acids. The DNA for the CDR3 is TGTGCCAGTAGTATAGCAAGGGGTTACGAGCAGTACTTC. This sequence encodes CASSIARGYEQYF.

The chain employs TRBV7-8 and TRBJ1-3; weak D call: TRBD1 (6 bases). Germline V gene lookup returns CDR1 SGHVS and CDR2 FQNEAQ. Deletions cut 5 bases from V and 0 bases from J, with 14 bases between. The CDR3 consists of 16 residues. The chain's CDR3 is CASSLNTGHSGNTIYF. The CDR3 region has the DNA TGTGCCAGCAGCCTTAATACAGGGCACTCTGGAAACACCATATATTTT.

CDR3 bases: TGCGCCAGCAGCCCGACAGGGGATGTGCTTCAGCCCCAGCATTTT. Translating gives CASSPTGDVLQPQHF. The genes are TRBV5-1 and TRBJ1-5; 8 nucleotides agree with TRBD1. Germline lookup yields CDR1 SGHRS and CDR2 YFSETQ. The CDR3 contains 15 residues. With 4 bases clipped from V and 6 bases from J, the junction kept 9 bases outside the gene matches.

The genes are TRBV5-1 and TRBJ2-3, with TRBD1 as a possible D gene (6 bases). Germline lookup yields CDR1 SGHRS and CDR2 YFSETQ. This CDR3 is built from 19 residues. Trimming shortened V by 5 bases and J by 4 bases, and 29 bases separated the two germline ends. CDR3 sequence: CASSYSGTSNSGLPDTQYF. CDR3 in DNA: TGCGCCAGCAGTTATTCCGGGACATCGAACTCGGGCCTTCCAGATACGCAGTATTTT.

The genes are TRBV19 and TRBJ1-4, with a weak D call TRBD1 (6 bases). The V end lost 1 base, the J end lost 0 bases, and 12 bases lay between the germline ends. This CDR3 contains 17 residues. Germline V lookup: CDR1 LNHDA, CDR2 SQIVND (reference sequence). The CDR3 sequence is CASSIGDTSATNEKLFF. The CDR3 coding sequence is TGTGCCAGTAGTATAGGGGACACCTCTGCAACTAATGAAAAACTGTTTTTT.

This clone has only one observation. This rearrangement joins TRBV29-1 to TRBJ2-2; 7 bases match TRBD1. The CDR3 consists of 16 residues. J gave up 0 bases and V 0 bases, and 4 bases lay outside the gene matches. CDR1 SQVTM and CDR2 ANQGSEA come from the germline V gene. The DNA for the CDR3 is TGCAGCGTTGAAGACTGGACAGGCCCGAACACCGGGGAGCTGTTTTTT. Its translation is CSVEDWTGPNTGELFF.

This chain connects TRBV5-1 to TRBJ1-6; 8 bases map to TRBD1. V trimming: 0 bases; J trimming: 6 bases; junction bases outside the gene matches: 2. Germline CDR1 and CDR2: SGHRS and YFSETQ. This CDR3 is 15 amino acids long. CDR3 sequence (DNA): TGCGCCAGCAGCTTGGGGGACAGGACTAATTCACCCCTCCACTTT. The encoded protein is CASSLGDRTNSPLHF.

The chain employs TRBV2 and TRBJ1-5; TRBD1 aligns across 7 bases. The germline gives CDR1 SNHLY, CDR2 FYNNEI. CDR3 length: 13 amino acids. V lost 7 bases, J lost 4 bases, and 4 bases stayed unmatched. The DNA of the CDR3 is TGTGCCAGCACCTACAGGGGAAATCAGCCCCAGCATTTT. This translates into CASTYRGNQPQHF.

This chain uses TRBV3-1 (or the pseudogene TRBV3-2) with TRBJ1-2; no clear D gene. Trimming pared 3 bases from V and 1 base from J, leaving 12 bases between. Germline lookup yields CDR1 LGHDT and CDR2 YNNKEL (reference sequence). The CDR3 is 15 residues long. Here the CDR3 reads CASSHPKHVNYGYTF. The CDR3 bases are TGTGCCAGCAGCCATCCAAAACACGTTAACTATGGCTACACCTTC.

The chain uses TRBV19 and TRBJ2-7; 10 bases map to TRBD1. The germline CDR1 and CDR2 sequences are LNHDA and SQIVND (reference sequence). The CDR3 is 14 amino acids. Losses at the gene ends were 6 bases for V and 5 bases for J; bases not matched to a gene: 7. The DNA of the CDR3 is TGTGCCAGTAGCCCTGGGGGGACAGGGGACGAGCAGTACTTC. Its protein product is CASSPGGTGDEQYF.

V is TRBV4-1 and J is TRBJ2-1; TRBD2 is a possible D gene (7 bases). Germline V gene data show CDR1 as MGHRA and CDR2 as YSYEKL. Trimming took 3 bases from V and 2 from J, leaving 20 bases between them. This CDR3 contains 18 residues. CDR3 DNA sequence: TGCGCCAGCAGCCATAGACCTGGAGGGGGGGGAACCTACAATGAGCAGTTCTTC. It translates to CASSHRPGGGGTYNEQFF.

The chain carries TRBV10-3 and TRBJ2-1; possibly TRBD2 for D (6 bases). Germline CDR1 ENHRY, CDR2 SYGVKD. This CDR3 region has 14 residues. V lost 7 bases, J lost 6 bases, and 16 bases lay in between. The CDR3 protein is CAIKVAGNGNEQFF. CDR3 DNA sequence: TGTGCCATCAAGGTGGCGGGGAATGGCAATGAGCAGTTCTTC.

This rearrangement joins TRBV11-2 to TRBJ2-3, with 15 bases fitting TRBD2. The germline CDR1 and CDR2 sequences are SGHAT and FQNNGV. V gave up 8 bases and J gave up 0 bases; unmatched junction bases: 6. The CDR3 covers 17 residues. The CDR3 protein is CASAGLAGGPSTDTQYF. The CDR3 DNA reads TGTGCCAGCGCTGGACTAGCGGGGGGGCCCAGCACAGATACGCAGTATTTT.

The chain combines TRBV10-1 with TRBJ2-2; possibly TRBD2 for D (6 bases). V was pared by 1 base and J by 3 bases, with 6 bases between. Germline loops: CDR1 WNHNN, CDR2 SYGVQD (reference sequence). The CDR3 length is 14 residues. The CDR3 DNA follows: TGCGCCAGCAGTGAGTGGGGGGACACCGGGGAGCTGTTTTTT. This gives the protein CASSEWGDTGELFF.

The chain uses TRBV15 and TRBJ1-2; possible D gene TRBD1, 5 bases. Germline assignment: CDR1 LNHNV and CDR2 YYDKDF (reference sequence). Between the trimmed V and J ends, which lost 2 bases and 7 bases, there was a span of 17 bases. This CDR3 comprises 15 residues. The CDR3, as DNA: TGTGCCACCAGCAGACGACAGCCCGGCGACCCTGGCTACACCTTC. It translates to CATSRRQPGDPGYTF.

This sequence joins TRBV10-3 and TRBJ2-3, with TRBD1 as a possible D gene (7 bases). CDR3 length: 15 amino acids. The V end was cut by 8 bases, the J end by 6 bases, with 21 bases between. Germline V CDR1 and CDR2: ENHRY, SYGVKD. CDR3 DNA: TGTGCCATCGCGGGGACGGGACAGCTAAGGGATACGCAGTATTTT. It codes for CAIAGTGQLRDTQYF.

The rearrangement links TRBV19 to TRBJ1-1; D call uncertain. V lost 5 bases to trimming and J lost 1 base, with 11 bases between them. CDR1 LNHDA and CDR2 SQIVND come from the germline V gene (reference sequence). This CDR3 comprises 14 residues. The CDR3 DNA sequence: TGTGCCAGTAGTGTTGGGGAGGGGAACACTGAAGCTTTCTTT. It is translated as CASSVGEGNTEAFF.

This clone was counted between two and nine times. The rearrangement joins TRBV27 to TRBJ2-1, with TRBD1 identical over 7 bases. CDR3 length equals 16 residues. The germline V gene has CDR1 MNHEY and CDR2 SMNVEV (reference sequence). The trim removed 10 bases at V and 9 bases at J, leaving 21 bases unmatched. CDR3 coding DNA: TGTGCCATTAAAGTGAAGGGGGCGGATCTATCGCGTGAGCAGTTCTTC. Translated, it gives CAIKVKGADLSREQFF.